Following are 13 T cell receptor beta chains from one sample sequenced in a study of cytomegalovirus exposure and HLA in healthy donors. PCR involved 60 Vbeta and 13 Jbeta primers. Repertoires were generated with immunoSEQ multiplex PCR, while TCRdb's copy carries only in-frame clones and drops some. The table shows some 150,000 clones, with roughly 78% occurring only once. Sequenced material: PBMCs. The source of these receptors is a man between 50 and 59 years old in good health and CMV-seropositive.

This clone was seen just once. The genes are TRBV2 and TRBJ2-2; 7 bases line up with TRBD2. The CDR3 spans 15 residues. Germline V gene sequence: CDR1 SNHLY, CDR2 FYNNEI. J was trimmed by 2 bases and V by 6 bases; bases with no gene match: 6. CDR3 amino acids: CASRRLAVNTGELFF. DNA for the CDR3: TGTGCCAGCAGGCGGCTAGCGGTTAACACCGGGGAGCTGTTTTTT.

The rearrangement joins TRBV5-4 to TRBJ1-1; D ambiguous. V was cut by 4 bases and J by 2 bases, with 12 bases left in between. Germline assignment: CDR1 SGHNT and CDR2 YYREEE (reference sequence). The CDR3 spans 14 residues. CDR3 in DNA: TGTGCCAGCAGCCTACCGACTTATAACACTGAAGCTTTCTTT. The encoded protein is CASSLPTYNTEAFF.

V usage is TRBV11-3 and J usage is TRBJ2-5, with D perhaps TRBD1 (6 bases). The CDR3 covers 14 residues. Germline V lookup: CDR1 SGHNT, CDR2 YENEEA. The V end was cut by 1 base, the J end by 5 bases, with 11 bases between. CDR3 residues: CASSLAQGIETQYF. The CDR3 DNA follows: TGTGCCAGCAGCTTAGCCCAGGGGATTGAGACCCAGTACTTC.

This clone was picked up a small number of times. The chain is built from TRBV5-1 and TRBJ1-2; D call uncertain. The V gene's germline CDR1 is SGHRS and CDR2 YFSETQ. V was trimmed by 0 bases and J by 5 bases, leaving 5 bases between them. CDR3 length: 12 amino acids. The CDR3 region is CASSLDTYGYTF. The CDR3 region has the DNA TGCGCCAGCAGCTTGGACACGTATGGCTACACCTTC.

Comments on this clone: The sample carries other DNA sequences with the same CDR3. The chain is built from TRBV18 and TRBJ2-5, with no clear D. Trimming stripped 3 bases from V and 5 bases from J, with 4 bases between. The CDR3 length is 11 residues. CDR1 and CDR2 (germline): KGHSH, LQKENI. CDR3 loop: CASSPGETQYF. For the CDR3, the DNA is TGTGCCAGCTCACCCGGGGAGACCCAGTACTTC.

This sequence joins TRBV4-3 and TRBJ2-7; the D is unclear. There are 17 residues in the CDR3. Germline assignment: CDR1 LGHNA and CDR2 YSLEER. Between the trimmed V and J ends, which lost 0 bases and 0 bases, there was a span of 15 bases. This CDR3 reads CASSQEKVEDISYEQYF. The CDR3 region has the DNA TGCGCCAGCAGCCAAGAAAAGGTGGAAGACATCTCCTACGAGCAGTACTTC.

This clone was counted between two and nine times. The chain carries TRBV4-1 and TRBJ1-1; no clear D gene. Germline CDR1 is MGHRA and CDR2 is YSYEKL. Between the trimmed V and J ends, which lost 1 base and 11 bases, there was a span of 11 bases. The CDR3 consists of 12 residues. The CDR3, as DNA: TGCGCCAGCAGCCAAGTCGGCGGGAGGGCTTTCTTT. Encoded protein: CASSQVGGRAFF.

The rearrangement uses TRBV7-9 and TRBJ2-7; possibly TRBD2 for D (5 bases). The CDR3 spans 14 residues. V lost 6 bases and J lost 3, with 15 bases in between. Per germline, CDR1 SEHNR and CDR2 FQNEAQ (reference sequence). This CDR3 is CASSNRSSRYEQYF. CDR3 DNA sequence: TGTGCCAGCAGTAACCGCTCTAGCCGCTACGAGCAGTACTTC.

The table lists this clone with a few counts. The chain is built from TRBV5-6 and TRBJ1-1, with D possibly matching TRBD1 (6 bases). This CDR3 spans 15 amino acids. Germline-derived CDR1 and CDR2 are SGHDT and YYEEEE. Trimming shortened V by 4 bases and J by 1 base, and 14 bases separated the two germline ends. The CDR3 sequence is CASSPRGGANTEAFF. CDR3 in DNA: TGTGCCAGCAGCCCAAGGGGGGGCGCGAACACTGAAGCTTTCTTT.

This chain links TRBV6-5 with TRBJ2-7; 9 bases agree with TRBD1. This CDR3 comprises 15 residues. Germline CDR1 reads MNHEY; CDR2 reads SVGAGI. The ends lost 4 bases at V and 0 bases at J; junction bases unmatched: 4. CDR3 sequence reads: CASSWGTGSSYEQYF. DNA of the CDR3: TGTGCCAGCAGTTGGGGGACAGGGAGCTCCTACGAGCAGTACTTC.

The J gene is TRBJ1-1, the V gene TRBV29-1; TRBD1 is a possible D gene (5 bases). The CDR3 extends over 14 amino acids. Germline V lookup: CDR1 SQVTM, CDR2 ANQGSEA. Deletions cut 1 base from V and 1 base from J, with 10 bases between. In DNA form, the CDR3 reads TGCAGCGTTGAAGTTCGCCAGGGGAACACTGAAGCTTTCTTT. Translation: CSVEVRQGNTEAFF.

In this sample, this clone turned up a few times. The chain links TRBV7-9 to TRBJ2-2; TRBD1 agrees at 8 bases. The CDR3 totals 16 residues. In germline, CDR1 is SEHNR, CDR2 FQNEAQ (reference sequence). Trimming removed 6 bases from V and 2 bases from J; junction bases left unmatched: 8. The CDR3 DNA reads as TGTGCCAGCAGGGACTTGGGGACAGGCAACACCGGGGAGCTGTTTTTT. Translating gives CASRDLGTGNTGELFF.

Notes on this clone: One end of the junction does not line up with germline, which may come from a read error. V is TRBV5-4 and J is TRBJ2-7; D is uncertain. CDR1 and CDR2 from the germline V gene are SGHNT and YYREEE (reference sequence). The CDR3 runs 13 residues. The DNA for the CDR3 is TGTGCCAGCGGCTTGGCAGGCAGCTACGAGCAGTACTTC. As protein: CASGLAGSYEQYF.